What follows are 12 T cell receptor beta chains derived from one specimen sequenced in a study of blood T cells in healthy people across ages. Through a sample-barcoded 5' primer and a J-beta primer mix, a second PCR was run for roughly 6 to 12 cycles. TCRdb reprocessed the 5' RACE reads with MiXCR, giving one entry per CDR3 protein. The table has 750,000 to 1,000,000 distinct CDR3 sequences, approximately 32% seen once; the top ten hold roughly 10%. These data also formed part of another study, on T cells of mothers and their children.

Material for sequencing was blood. The receptor source for this set is a woman aged 40 to 55 in good health.

This clonotype has at least ten counts. The gene calls are TRBV7-8 and TRBJ2-7; no clear D. V was trimmed by 3 bases and J by 2 bases, leaving 11 bases between them. In germline, CDR1 is SGHVS, CDR2 FQNEAQ. The CDR3 covers 14 residues. CDR3 nucleotide sequence: TGTGCCAGCAGCTTTGGCCCCACAGCCTACGAGCAGTACTTC. Protein sequence: CASSFGPTAYEQYF.

V and J are TRBV7-9 and TRBJ2-1, with TRBD2 matching 8 bases. Germline V gives CDR1 SEHNR, CDR2 FQNEAQ (reference sequence). CDR3 length: 17 amino acids. Trimming at V came to 2 bases and at J to 8 bases, leaving 14 bases not matched to a gene. The CDR3 loop is CASSLRRSGGDLHEQFF. For the CDR3, the DNA is TGTGCCAGCAGCTTAAGGAGGAGCGGGGGCGATCTCCATGAGCAGTTCTTC. The full variable domain, its missing parts supplied by reference TRBV7-9 and TRBJ2-1, is DTGVSQNPRHKITKRGQNVTFRCDPISEHNRLYWYRQTLGQGPEFLTYFQNEAQLEKSRLLSDRFSAERPKGSFSTLEIQRTEQGDSAMYLCASSLRRSGGDLHEQFFGPGTRLTVL.

This clonotype was recorded a few times. This sequence joins TRBV7-9 and TRBJ2-1; no clear D. The germline CDR1 and CDR2 sequences are SEHNR and FQNEAQ (reference sequence). CDR3 length equals 16 residues. V lost 4 bases to trimming and J lost 8 bases, with 21 bases between them. CDR3 sequence (DNA): TGTGCCAGCAGCTCCCGCTCGGTCTTGGTCGGTGATGAGCAGTTCTTC. Protein: CASSSRSVLVGDEQFF.

This clonotype was observed many times. The chain is built from TRBV12-3 or TRBV12-4 and TRBJ2-5; TRBD2 matches at 8 bases. The CDR3 loop spans 15 amino acids. Unmatched junction bases numbered 11, after V lost 6 bases and J lost 5 bases. CDR3: CASSFLAGGGETQYF. In DNA form, the CDR3 reads TGTGCCAGCAGCTTTCTGGCGGGGGGAGGGGAGACCCAGTACTTC.

This clonotype was counted many times. The gene calls are TRBV20-1 and TRBJ2-3, with D possibly being TRBD2 (6 bases). The CDR3 has 18 residues. CDR1 is DFQATT, CDR2 SNEGSKA, per germline (reference sequence). Trimming pared 6 bases from V and 2 bases from J, leaving 27 bases between. The CDR3 coding sequence is TGCAGTGCCCAAGTGCCCCTCCCGGGACTCCCCCCCACAGATACGCAGTATTTT. It codes for CSAQVPLPGLPPTDTQYF.

The chain joins TRBV14 to TRBJ2-5; 7 nucleotides line up with TRBD1. J lost 1 base, V lost 4 bases, and 9 bases had no gene match. The CDR3 spans 16 residues. From germline, CDR1 is SGHDN and CDR2 FVKESK. CDR3 amino acids: CASSLWTGTPQETQYF. The CDR3, as DNA: TGTGCCAGCAGCCTTTGGACAGGCACCCCCCAAGAGACCCAGTACTTC.

This chain connects TRBV2 to TRBJ1-4; D uncertain. The CDR3 has 12 amino acids. V was clipped by 6 bases and J by 13 bases, with 15 bases between them. CDR1 is SNHLY and CDR2 is FYNNEI in the germline V gene. CDR3 residues: CASSGLGEVLFF. CDR3 DNA sequence: TGTGCCAGCAGCGGGCTTGGGGAGGTACTGTTTTTT.

The rearrangement uses TRBV15 and TRBJ2-4; maybe TRBD1 (5 bases). V lost 0 bases to trimming and J lost 8 bases, with 8 bases between them. Germline CDR1 is LNHNV and CDR2 is YYDKDF (reference sequence). This CDR3 has 13 residues. In DNA form, the CDR3 reads TGTGCCACCAGCAGAGATTTAGGGGACATTCAGTACTTC. It encodes CATSRDLGDIQYF.

This clonotype was seen a few times. The chain uses TRBV5-1 and TRBJ2-5; tentatively, D is TRBD2 (5 bases). Per the germline V gene, CDR1 is SGHRS and CDR2 is YFSETQ. Trimming stripped 0 bases from V and 1 base from J, with 10 bases between. The CDR3 is made up of 15 amino acids. The CDR3 DNA follows: TGCGCCAGCAGCTTGGCCGGGGTCGGCCAAGAGACCCAGTACTTC. Translation: CASSLAGVGQETQYF.

About this clonotype: This may be a read error, as it is one base from a much larger clone. The chain has TRBV7-9 and TRBJ2-3, with 7 nucleotides matching TRBD1. The CDR3 is made up of 16 amino acids. The germline V gene encodes CDR1 SEHNR and CDR2 FQNEAQ (reference sequence). V lost 5 bases and J lost 2; bases outside the gene matches: 10. The CDR3 protein is CASSRMTGNPTDTQYF. CDR3 sequence (DNA): TGTGCCAGCAGCCGGATGACAGGGAACCCCACAGATACGCAGTATTTT. Filled out from reference TRBV7-9 and TRBJ2-3, the complete variable domain reads DTGVSQNPRHKITKRGQNVTFRCDPISEHNRLYWYRQTLGQGPEFLTYFQNEAQLEKSRLLSDRFSAERPKGSFSTLEIQRTEQGDSAMYLCASSRMTGNPTDTQYFGPGTRLTVL.

This clonotype was counted between two and nine times. One end of the junction varies from germline; a read error may be responsible. This rearrangement joins TRBV3-1 to TRBJ2-3; 8 bases agree with TRBD2. The germline gives CDR1 LGHDT, CDR2 YNNKEL (reference sequence). The CDR3 has 16 residues. CDR3 residues: CANSQGSGSRSSPQYF. The CDR3 DNA sequence: TGTGCCAACAGCCAAGGAAGCGGGAGTCGTTCCTCGCCGCAGTATTTT.

This clonotype appeared a few times. The chain joins TRBV14 to TRBJ1-1, with no clear D. CDR1 and CDR2 (germline): SGHDN, FVKESK. The CDR3 totals 13 residues. Deletions cut 4 bases from V and 0 bases from J, with 6 bases between. The chain's CDR3 is CASSPEMNTEAFF. As DNA, the CDR3 is TGTGCCAGCAGCCCGGAGATGAACACTGAAGCTTTCTTT. Full variable domain (remainder filled in from reference TRBV14 and TRBJ1-1): EAGVTQFPSHSVIEKGQTVTLRCDPISGHDNLYWYRRVMGKEIKFLLHFVKESKQDESGMPNNRFLAERTGGTYSTLKVQPAELEDSGVYFCASSPEMNTEAFFGQGTRLTVV.